These 14 T cell receptor beta chains originate from one sample sequenced in a study of beta chain features in type 1 diabetes. All of the isolated RNA was reverse transcribed, so expressed TCRB transcripts were sequenced. The table came from immunoSEQ multiplex PCR; TCRdb's copy has only in-frame clones and leaves some out. Among tens of thousands of clones, over 50% were seen once, and the ten largest hold roughly 2.1%. Sequencing used Tregs from blood. Receptors were obtained from a woman aged 18-29 years in good health.

V is TRBV18 and J is TRBJ2-7; 12 positions match TRBD2. Germline-derived CDR1 and CDR2 are KGHSH and LQKENI. This CDR3 comprises 16 residues. Unmatched junction bases numbered 8, after V lost 3 bases and J lost 5 bases. The CDR3 sequence is CASSPPGLAGWDEQYF. The DNA of the CDR3 is TGTGCCAGCTCACCTCCTGGACTAGCGGGATGGGACGAGCAGTACTTC. The whole variable domain, filled in from reference TRBV18 and TRBJ2-7, reads NAGVMQNPRHLVRRRGQEARLRCSPMKGHSHVYWYRQLPEEGLKFMVYLQKENIIDESGMPKERFSAEFPKEGPSILRIQQVVRGDSAAYFCASSPPGLAGWDEQYFGPGTRLTVT.

V gene TRBV10-3 combines with J gene TRBJ2-2, with D possibly matching TRBD1 (8 bases). Germline-derived CDR1 and CDR2 are ENHRY and SYGVKD. The CDR3 is 15 residues long. V lost 6 bases and J 4 bases, leaving 15 bases between the germline ends. CDR3 DNA sequence: TGTGCCATCAGACAGGACAGGGAGGGCACCGGGGAGCTGTTTTTT. It yields the protein CAIRQDREGTGELFF.

J is TRBJ1-2 and V is TRBV10-3, with 7 bases matching TRBD1. This CDR3 is 14 amino acids long. J lost 5 bases, V lost 6 bases, and 9 bases had no gene match. Germline assignment: CDR1 ENHRY and CDR2 SYGVKD. CDR3: CAIRGDSESYGYTF. The CDR3 nucleotides are TGTGCCATCAGGGGGGACAGCGAATCTTATGGCTACACCTTC.

A single count supports this clone. The rearrangement links TRBV28 to TRBJ2-4; 9 nucleotides match TRBD2. Germline V lookup: CDR1 MDHEN, CDR2 SYDVKM. The CDR3 consists of 16 residues. V lost 3 bases to trimming and J lost 6 bases; unmatched junction nucleotides: 9. In nucleotides, the CDR3 is TGTGCCAGCAGTTTGGACTCTAGCGGGACCTTAAACATTCAGTACTTC. It is translated as CASSLDSSGTLNIQYF. Full variable domain (missing parts from reference TRBV28 and TRBJ2-4): DVKVTQSSRYLVKRTGEKVFLECVQDMDHENMFWYRQDPGLGLRLIYFSYDVKMKEKGDIPEGYSVSREKKERFSLILESASTNQTSMYLCASSLDSSGTLNIQYFGAGTRLSVL.

This clone was counted a few times. The gene calls are TRBV2 and TRBJ2-7; 8 bases map to TRBD2. With V trimmed by 6 bases and J by 3 bases, 4 bases remained unmatched. This CDR3 is built from 13 residues. The germline gives CDR1 SNHLY, CDR2 FYNNEI. In nucleotides, the CDR3 is TGTGCCAGCAGACTAGCGGACTACTACGAGCAGTACTTC. Its translation: CASRLADYYEQYF.

The chain combines TRBV5-1 with TRBJ1-6, with D unresolved. Looked up from germline, CDR1 is SGHRS and CDR2 is YFSETQ. CDR3 size: 18 residues. The ends were cut back, 0 bases at V and 0 bases at J, with 13 bases in the middle. CDR3 nucleotides: TGCGCCAGCAGCTTGGAAGTCAGAAGAAGCTCCTATAATTCACCCCTCCACTTT. It is translated as CASSLEVRRSSYNSPLHF. The entire variable domain, with the rest obtained from reference TRBV5-1 and TRBJ1-6, is as follows: KAGVTQTPRYLIKTRGQQVTLSCSPISGHRSVSWYQQTPGQGLQFLFEYFSETQRNKGNFPGRFSGRQFSNSRSEMNVSTLELGDSALYLCASSLEVRRSSYNSPLHFGNGTRLTVT.

The genes are TRBV5-1 and TRBJ2-1, with a tentative D call TRBD1 (6 bases). The CDR3 totals 14 residues. Germline CDR1 and CDR2: SGHRS and YFSETQ. Trimming stripped 7 bases from V and 6 bases from J, with 17 bases between. The DNA for the CDR3 is TGCGCCAGCTCCAGGTCTGGGGACACCAATGAGCAGTTCTTC. Its translation is CASSRSGDTNEQFF.

The chain is built from TRBV5-1 and TRBJ2-7; TRBD1 matches 9 bases. The CDR3 totals 15 residues. Germline-derived CDR1 and CDR2 are SGHRS and YFSETQ. The V and J ends lost 3 bases and 2 bases, in that order; junction bases with no gene match: 6. CDR3 DNA sequence: TGCGCCAGCAGCTCTGGGACAGGGAGAGCCTACGAGCAGTACTTC. Protein product: CASSSGTGRAYEQYF.

This clone was observed a few times. This chain connects TRBV6-1 to TRBJ2-7; D is unresolved. The V and J ends lost 3 bases and 2 bases respectively, with 17 bases between them. Looked up from germline, CDR1 is MNHNS and CDR2 is SASEGT. The CDR3 has 16 residues. DNA of the CDR3: TGTGCCAGCAGTGACGGATGGGCCGGCATAACCTACGAGCAGTACTTC. Amino acid sequence: CASSDGWAGITYEQYF.

The sample holds one count of this clone. V gene TRBV4-3 combines with J gene TRBJ2-1; 8 nucleotides match TRBD2. Germline CDR1 is LGHNA and CDR2 is YSLEER. J lost 7 bases, V lost 0 bases, and 8 bases had no gene match. The CDR3 covers 16 residues. The CDR3 spells CASSQEGAGVQNEQFF. For the CDR3, the DNA is TGCGCCAGCAGCCAAGAAGGAGCGGGGGTCCAGAATGAGCAGTTCTTC.

This clone was counted a few times. The gene calls are TRBV7-9 and TRBJ1-1; 10 nucleotides align to TRBD1. The CDR3 loop spans 16 amino acids. Germline CDR1 reads SEHNR; CDR2 reads FQNEAQ (reference sequence). V gave up 4 bases and J gave up 1 base; unmatched junction bases: 6. The CDR3 bases are TGTGCCAGCAGCTCCCCCGGGACAGGGGCGAACACTGAAGCTTTCTTT. Its protein is CASSSPGTGANTEAFF.

This clone came up a few times. CDR3 bases: TGCGCCAGCAGCTTGGAGGCAGGGGTCGGGTACGAGCAGTACTTC. Translated: CASSLEAGVGYEQYF. The rearrangement links TRBV5-1 to TRBJ2-5; D might be TRBD1 (6 bases). The DNA end is more similar to TRBJ2-7, so the J call may be wrong. Germline V gene sequence: CDR1 SGHRS, CDR2 YFSETQ. The CDR3 totals 15 residues.

This clone was recorded only once. The chain recombines TRBV28 with TRBJ2-5; 12 nucleotides align to TRBD1. The junction had 3 bases not matched to a gene; V was cut back by 2 bases and J by 5 bases. Germline values: CDR1 MDHEN, CDR2 SYDVKM. The CDR3 covers 15 residues. CDR3 sequence (DNA): TGTGCCAGCAGTTTAGGGACAGGGGGCCGGGAGACCCAGTACTTC. Amino acids: CASSLGTGGRETQYF.

This sequence joins TRBV19 and TRBJ2-5; D is perhaps TRBD2 (6 bases). Between the trimmed V and J ends, which lost 7 bases and 4 bases, there was a span of 13 bases. There are 13 residues in the CDR3. CDR1 and CDR2 (germline): LNHDA, SQIVND (reference sequence). The CDR3 reads CASTSGRRETQYF. The CDR3 DNA reads TGTGCCAGTACGTCCGGGAGAAGAGAGACCCAGTACTTC.